This T cell receptor (beta chain) was recovered during a study of blood T cell repertoires in COVID-19. Under the authors' procedure: Amplifying reference gene primers gave estimates of nucleated cell counts. Sequencing used immunoSEQ multiplex PCR; TCRdb keeps in-frame clones, though not all of them. For V, J and clone size, that table is used; D and trimming come from the DNA. The table shows hundreds of thousands of clones, with approximately 85% occurring only once. The germline V gene encodes CDR1 GTSNPN and CDR2 SVGIG (reference sequence). The CDR3 length is 15 residues. The junction had 3 bases not matched to a gene; V was cut back by 0 bases and J by 4 bases.

The chain is built from TRBV30 and TRBJ1-3, with TRBD1 matching 10 bases. The sequence was obtained from a man younger than 40 who had recovered from COVID-19. The sample consisted of PBMCs or T cells enriched from blood (not recorded which). The CDR3 DNA is TGTGCCTGGAGTGTGGGACAGGGGAGGGGAAACACCATATATTTT. Its protein is CAWSVGQGRGNTIYF.